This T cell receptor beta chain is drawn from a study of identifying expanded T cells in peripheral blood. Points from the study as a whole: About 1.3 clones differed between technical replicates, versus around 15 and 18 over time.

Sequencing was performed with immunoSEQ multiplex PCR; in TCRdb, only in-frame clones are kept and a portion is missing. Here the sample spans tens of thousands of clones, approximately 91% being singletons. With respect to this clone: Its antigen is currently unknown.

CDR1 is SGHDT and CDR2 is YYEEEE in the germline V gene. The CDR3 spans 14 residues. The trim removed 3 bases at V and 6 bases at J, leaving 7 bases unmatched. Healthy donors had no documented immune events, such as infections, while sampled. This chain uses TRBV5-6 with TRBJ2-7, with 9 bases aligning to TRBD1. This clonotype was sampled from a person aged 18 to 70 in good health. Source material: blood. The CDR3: CASSSYGTGREQYF. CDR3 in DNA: TGTGCCAGCAGCTCTTACGGGACAGGGCGCGAGCAGTACTTC.